This TCR beta chain came from a study of shared clonotypes between healthy human individuals. Study-level background: The donors, a couple of women and a few men, were aged 18 to 49. Study-wide points: Even with large depth, rarefaction showed that sorted-subset sequencing was incomplete.

An even split of each subset's genomic DNA across several immunoSEQ plates was performed. TCRdb keeps only in-frame clones here, not all; method: immunoSEQ multiplex PCR. The top ten hold around 2% of the sample, which has 550,000 to 700,000 clones, about 80% seen once. This clone was observed a few times. Its specificity is unknown. Trimming pared 8 bases from V and 9 bases from J, leaving 8 bases between. The V gene's germline CDR1 is MGHDK and CDR2 SYGVNS. The CDR3 length is 10 residues. Input material: memory CD4+ T cells sorted from blood. Subset specified: CD45RA-negative fraction. This chain links TRBV25-1 with TRBJ2-1, with D possibly matching TRBD1 (6 bases). This TCR was sampled from a woman aged 25 to 39 in good health. CDR3 in DNA: TGTGCCAGCCAGGGGCCTGAGCAGTTCTTC. Its translation is CASQGPEQFF.